Presented here are 14 T cell receptor beta chains from one specimen sequenced in a study of CD8 T cells in ankylosing spondylitis. TCRdb re-derived calls from the 5' RACE reads in MiXCR, one entry per CDR3 protein. This repertoire shows 150,000 to 200,000 distinct CDR3 sequences, 15% to 20% found once; its top ten account for about 4.3%. The sample consisted of blood, either unsorted or a sorted T cell fraction (not recorded which). The receptors derive from a male donor aged 10 to 35 with ankylosing spondylitis or in good health (not recorded which).

At least ten counts were recorded for this clonotype. J is TRBJ2-7 and V is TRBV7-9; 9 bases fit TRBD2. The V gene's germline CDR1 is SEHNR and CDR2 FQNEAQ (reference sequence). This CDR3 is built from 14 residues. V lost 5 bases and J lost 1; bases outside the gene matches: 3. The CDR3 protein is CASSASGTSYEQYF. For the CDR3, the DNA is TGTGCCAGCAGCGCTAGCGGGACTTCCTACGAGCAGTACTTC.

This clonotype showed up many times. The chain joins TRBV18 to TRBJ1-2; unclear D gene. There are 11 residues in the CDR3. From germline, CDR1 is KGHSH and CDR2 LQKENI. Deletions cut 4 bases from V and 3 bases from J, with 3 bases between. The DNA for the CDR3 is TGTGCCAGCTCACAGGACTATGGCTACACCTTC. It encodes CASSQDYGYTF.

This clonotype was seen repeatedly, ten times or more. The J gene is TRBJ2-3, the V gene TRBV5-1; D uncertain. V lost 5 bases and J lost 0, with 16 bases in between. Germline V CDR1 and CDR2: SGHRS, YFSETQ. The CDR3 has 16 residues. CDR3 nucleotide sequence: TGCGCCAGCAGGCCAAATACAGATAGAAGCACAGATACGCAGTATTTT. Its translation is CASRPNTDRSTDTQYF.

V gene TRBV5-1 combines with J gene TRBJ2-5; 9 bases are a match to TRBD1. The CDR3 is made up of 17 amino acids. Germline V gene sequence: CDR1 SGHRS, CDR2 YFSETQ. The J segment lost 2 bases and the V segment lost 4 bases, leaving 12 bases of the junction unmatched. The CDR3 DNA follows: TGCGCCAGCAGCCTGACAACCGGGACAGGGAGGCAAGAGACCCAGTACTTC. Its protein product is CASSLTTGTGRQETQYF.

This clonotype was seen ten or more times. The chain is built from TRBV12-3 or TRBV12-4 and TRBJ1-5, with D tentatively TRBD1 (6 bases). This CDR3 has 14 residues. The V end lost 6 bases, the J end lost 3 bases, and 12 bases lay between the germline ends. The CDR3, as DNA: TGTGCCAGCAGGACCACAGGGACCAATCAGCCCCAGCATTTT. Its translation: CASRTTGTNQPQHF.

This clonotype appeared many times. The V call is TRBV27, the J call TRBJ2-1; D possibly uses TRBD1 or TRBD2 (6 bases each). V was clipped by 5 bases and J by 8 bases, with 19 bases between them. CDR3 length: 15 amino acids. Germline-derived CDR1 and CDR2 are MNHEY and SMNVEV (reference sequence). For the CDR3, the DNA is TGTGCCAGCAGTCCGAAAGGGGGGATTAATTATGAGCAGTTCTTC. This encodes CASSPKGGINYEQFF.

Ten or more counts support this clonotype. The chain carries TRBV4-3 and TRBJ2-1; no definite D call. Trimming pared 0 bases from V and 8 bases from J, leaving 8 bases between. The CDR3 loop spans 13 amino acids. Germline-derived CDR1 and CDR2 are LGHNA and YSLEER. The CDR3 DNA is TGCGCCAGCAGCCAAGAAGGGATCCATGAGCAGTTCTTC. This gives the protein CASSQEGIHEQFF.

This chain connects TRBV12-3 or TRBV12-4 to TRBJ1-5; D may be TRBD1 (5 bases). The CDR3 has 13 amino acids. V was cut by 8 bases and J by 0 bases, with 8 bases left in between. CDR3 residues: CASRTSSNQPQHF. The CDR3 DNA follows: TGTGCCAGCCGGACATCTAGCAATCAGCCCCAGCATTTT.

This clonotype appeared many times. The rearrangement joins TRBV19 to TRBJ2-2; D may be TRBD1 or TRBD2 (5 bases each). This CDR3 region has 15 residues. The V gene lost 6 bases and the J gene lost 2 bases, with 13 bases spanning the gap. Germline-derived CDR1 and CDR2 are LNHDA and SQIVND (reference sequence). CDR3 sequence reads: CASSPGTPNTGELFF. CDR3 sequence (DNA): TGTGCCAGTAGCCCCGGGACGCCAAACACCGGGGAGCTGTTTTTT.

This sequence joins TRBV18 and TRBJ2-1; 9 bases align to TRBD2. The CDR3 consists of 17 residues. The trim removed 0 bases at V and 6 bases at J, leaving 9 bases unmatched. In germline, CDR1 is KGHSH, CDR2 LQKENI. The CDR3 DNA sequence: TGTGCCAGCTCACCACCTAGTCTAGCGGGACCTATCAATGAGCAGTTCTTC. It specifies CASSPPSLAGPINEQFF.

This clonotype was seen ten or more times. The chain has TRBV3-1 and TRBJ2-2, with D possibly being TRBD2 (6 bases). Germline values: CDR1 LGHDT, CDR2 YNNKEL (reference sequence). V was clipped by 3 bases and J by 8 bases, with 10 bases between them. This CDR3 is 13 amino acids long. The CDR3 nucleotides are TGTGCCAGCAGCCAGGGGGGTGTGGGGGAGCTGTTTTTT. Translation: CASSQGGVGELFF.

In its sample, this clonotype was seen many times. The chain joins TRBV7-7 to TRBJ2-5; 7 bases are a match to TRBD2. Germline CDR1 and CDR2: SSHAT and FNYEAQ (reference sequence). V shed 5 bases and J 4 bases; nucleotides not matched to a gene: 4. The CDR3 is 13 amino acids. The chain's CDR3 is CASSPTSAETQYF. CDR3 bases: TGTGCCAGCAGCCCTACTAGCGCAGAGACCCAGTACTTC.

This clonotype came up many times. The chain links TRBV29-1 to TRBJ1-2, with unresolved D. Per the germline V gene, CDR1 is SQVTM and CDR2 is ANQGSEA. There are 12 residues in the CDR3. The V end lost 1 base, the J end lost 3 bases, and 6 bases lay between the germline ends. The CDR3: CSVEGGDYGYTF. The CDR3 DNA follows: TGCAGCGTTGAAGGTGGGGACTATGGCTACACCTTC.

The table lists this clonotype with many counts. The J gene is TRBJ1-2, the V gene TRBV14, with a tentative D call TRBD1 (6 bases). Germline assignment: CDR1 SGHDN and CDR2 FVKESK. This CDR3 contains 16 residues. Trimming pared 4 bases from V and 7 bases from J, leaving 22 bases between. In nucleotides, the CDR3 is TGTGCCAGCAGCCCTCGTAGCTCATGGGGGCGGGCTGGCTACACCTTC. It codes for CASSPRSSWGRAGYTF. Using reference TRBV14 and TRBJ1-2 for the parts outside the CDR3, the full variable domain is EAGVTQFPSHSVIEKGQTVTLRCDPISGHDNLYWYRRVMGKEIKFLLHFVKESKQDESGMPNNRFLAERTGGTYSTLKVQPAELEDSGVYFCASSPRSSWGRAGYTFGSGTRLTVV.